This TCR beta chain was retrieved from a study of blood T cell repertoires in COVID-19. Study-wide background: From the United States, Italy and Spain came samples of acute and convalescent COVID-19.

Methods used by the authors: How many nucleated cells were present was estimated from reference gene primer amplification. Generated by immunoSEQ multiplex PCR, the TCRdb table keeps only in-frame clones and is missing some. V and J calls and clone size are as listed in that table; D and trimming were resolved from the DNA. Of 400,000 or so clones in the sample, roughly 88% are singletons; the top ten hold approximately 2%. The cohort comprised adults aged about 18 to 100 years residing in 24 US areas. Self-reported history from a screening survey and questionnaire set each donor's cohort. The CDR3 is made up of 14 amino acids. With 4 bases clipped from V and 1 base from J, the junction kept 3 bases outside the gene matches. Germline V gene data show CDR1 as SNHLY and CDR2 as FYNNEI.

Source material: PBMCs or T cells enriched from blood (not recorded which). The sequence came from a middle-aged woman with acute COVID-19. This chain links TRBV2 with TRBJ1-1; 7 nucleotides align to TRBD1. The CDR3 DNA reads TGTGCCAGCAGTGGACAGGGTAGGAACACTGAAGCTTTCTTT. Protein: CASSGQGRNTEAFF.